The present T cell receptor beta chain was sequenced within a study of CD8 T cells in Susac syndrome. TCR beta sequences were obtained from blood CD8+ and CD4+ T cells. Negative magnetic isolation gave CD8+ and CD4+ cells; FACS enriched CD8+ TEMRA. With random hexamers, roughly 0.5 to 1 ug RNA was reverse transcribed. The TCR beta CDR3 was amplified by immunoSEQ multiplex PCR across 54 Vbeta, 13 Jbeta. One entry per CDR3 protein, called by TCRdb with MiXCR from the immunoSEQ multiplex PCR reads. This table holds around 300,000 distinct CDR3 sequences, around 92% found once. CDR1 is LNHDA and CDR2 is SQIVND in the germline V gene (reference sequence). V dropped 7 bases and J dropped 5 bases, with 18 bases sitting between them. The CDR3 covers 15 residues. This clonotype appeared once.

This rearrangement joins TRBV19 to TRBJ2-1; D is tentatively TRBD1 or TRBD2 (5 bases each). Sequencing was done on a sample of CD4+ T cells from PBMCs. The TCR comes from a human donor with multiple sclerosis. The CDR3 sequence: CASTYGTASNNEQFF. For the CDR3, the DNA is TGTGCCAGTACCTATGGGACCGCTTCGAACAATGAGCAGTTCTTC. The whole variable domain, filled in from reference TRBV19 and TRBJ2-1, reads DGGITQSPKYLFRKEGQNVTLSCEQNLNHDAMYWYRQDPGQGLRLIYYSQIVNDFQKGDIAEGYSVSREKKESFPLTVTSAQKNPTAFYLCASTYGTASNNEQFFGPGTRLTVL.